This is a list of T cell receptor beta chains from one sample in a study of blood T cell repertoires in COVID-19. TCRdb's table, derived via immunoSEQ multiplex PCR, lists solely in-frame clones and lacks some. The sample holds about 410,000 clones; 89% are singletons and the top ten take less than 2%. Sequenced material: peripheral blood. The receptors were sampled from a woman aged 40-49 years with COVID-19, enrolled during active disease. The CDR3 runs from the conserved cysteine through the conserved F or W.

TRBV11-3	CASSTGGSSSYEQYF
TRBV6-5	CASRRTGGPGNTIYF
TRBV3-1/TRBV3-2	CASSKRGFRGLAGTSGNEQFF
TRBV7-2	CASNPTGRFYGYTF
TRBV18	CASSGSGTIETQYF
TRBV6-5	CASSYFRQGNYEQYF
TRBV5-4	CASSIGLAEGEQFF
TRBV9	CASSVWSLLATDTGELFF
TRBV28	CASSGGGGRWSGYTF
TRBV2	CASSEAAGAQPQHF
TRBV24-1	CATSGTGGNTIYF
TRBV6-5	CASSYSSRSQTEAFF
TRBV5-1	CASSLGGLRDTEAFF
TRBV9	CASSKDRDQPYSGNTIYF
TRBV5-4	CATAGGSYEQYF
TRBV6-2/TRBV6-3	CASSYGTERGMGNTEAFF
TRBV27	CATYPMGQGIGQPQHF
TRBV3-1/TRBV3-2	CASSRLTVNTGELFF
TRBV19	CASSWTAGDWDTQYF
TRBV7-9	CASSLNGTPRNTEAFF
TRBV2	CASSRANEKLFF
TRBV18	CASSPRQSTNEKLFF
TRBV5-1	CASSLGRGDTDTQYF
TRBV6-1	CASSDRDRNEKLFF
TRBV19	CASSLFDQPQHF
TRBV11-2	CASTRQSTNEKLFF
TRBV6-2/TRBV6-3	CASSPTWSQPQHF
TRBV28	CATGGQREKLFF
TRBV28	CASSPWDRASYEQYF
TRBV19	CASTKQLGVFSNQPQHF
TRBV18	CASSPSGNYGYTF
TRBV7-8	CASSLGHQDYEQYF
TRBV5-1	CASSQGGNTEAFF
TRBV4-1	CASSHGNQDRSEAQYF
TRBV7-2	CATTGAGGYNEQFF
TRBV7-2	CASSLLRANTEAFF
TRBV28	CASTPLDRDRAFEQYF
TRBV5-5	CASTLGTGNGNTIYF